The rows below give T cell receptor beta chains drawn from one sample of a study of blood T cell repertoires in COVID-19. Sequencing was performed with immunoSEQ multiplex PCR; in TCRdb, only in-frame clones are kept and a portion is missing. The sample records roughly 270,000 clones, approximately 85% being singletons. Sequenced input: peripheral blood. Receptor source: a man aged 50 or older with active or convalescent COVID-19. Both conserved end residues are part of each CDR3. Each record gives: J gene, D gene, V gene, clone size, CDR3 protein, CDR3 DNA. A D gene is named only where the DNA matches it firmly. For some rows the clone size is stated as once, few or many, or as a class when expanded; others skip it.

>TRBJ2-7|TRBD2|TRBV28|.
CASSHAGGPSSYEQYF
TGTGCCAGCAGTCACGCGGGAGGGCCAAGCTCCTACGAGCAGTACTTC
>TRBJ1-1|.|TRBV7-2|.
CASSPAGGGTEAFF
TGTGCCAGCAGCCCTGCCGGTGGTGGCACTGAAGCTTTCTTT
>TRBJ2-7|TRBD2|TRBV5-1|.
CASSPGGREGRYEQYF
TGCGCCAGCAGCCCTGGGGGGCGGGAGGGCCGGTACGAGCAGTACTTC
>TRBJ1-1|.|TRBV11-2|.
CASSLVFGTEAFF
TGTGCCAGCAGCTTAGTTTTCGGCACTGAAGCTTTCTTT
>TRBJ2-3|TRBD2|TRBV4-1|.
CASSRGGLAVGDTQYF
TGCGCCAGCAGCCGGGGGGGACTAGCGGTAGGAGATACGCAGTATTTT
>TRBJ2-5|.|TRBV7-9|.
CASSPTGTKETQYF
TGTGCCAGCAGCCCAACAGGGACCAAAGAGACCCAGTACTTC
>TRBJ1-2|.|TRBV7-2|.
CASSLEMGLGYGYTF
TGTGCCAGCAGCTTAGAGATGGGCCTCGGATATGGCTACACCTTC
>TRBJ2-5|TRBD1|TRBV27|.
CASSPRGRGWETQYF
TGTGCCAGCAGTCCCCGGGGCAGGGGGTGGGAGACCCAGTACTTC
>TRBJ1-1|.|TRBV2|once
CASSGAAGRNTEAFF
TGTGCCAGCAGTGGGGCAGCGGGGAGGAACACTGAAGCTTTCTTT
>TRBJ2-1|TRBD2|TRBV4-2|.
CASSREGQNNEQFF
TGTGCCAGCAGCCGGGAGGGCCAGAACAATGAGCAGTTCTTC
>TRBJ1-2|.|TRBV9|.
CASSVAGAGYGYTF
TGTGCCAGCAGCGTAGCAGGGGCGGGCTATGGCTACACCTTC
>TRBJ2-2|TRBD2|TRBV19|.
CASSIESGRVTGELFF
TGTGCCAGTAGTATAGAAAGCGGGAGGGTTACCGGGGAGCTGTTTTTT
>TRBJ2-1|TRBD2|TRBV11-2|.
CASTLLSGSGNEQFF
TGTGCCAGCACCCTCCTGAGCGGGAGCGGGAATGAGCAGTTCTTC
>TRBJ1-2|.|TRBV19|.
CASIPAGNTYGYTF
TGTGCCAGTATTCCCGCAGGGAATACCTATGGCTACACCTTC